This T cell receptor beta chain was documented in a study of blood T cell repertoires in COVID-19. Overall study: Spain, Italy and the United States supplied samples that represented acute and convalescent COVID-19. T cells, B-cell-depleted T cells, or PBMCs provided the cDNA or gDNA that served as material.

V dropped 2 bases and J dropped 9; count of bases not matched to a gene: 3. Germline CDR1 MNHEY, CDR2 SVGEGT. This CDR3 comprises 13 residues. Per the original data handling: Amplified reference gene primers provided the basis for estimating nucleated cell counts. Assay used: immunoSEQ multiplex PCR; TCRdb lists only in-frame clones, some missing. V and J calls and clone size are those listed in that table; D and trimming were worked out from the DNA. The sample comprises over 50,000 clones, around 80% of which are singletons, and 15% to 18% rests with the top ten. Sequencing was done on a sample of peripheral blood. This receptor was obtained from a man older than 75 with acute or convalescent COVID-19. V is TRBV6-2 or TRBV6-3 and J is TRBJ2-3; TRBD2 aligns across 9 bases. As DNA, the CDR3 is TGTGCCAGCAGTTACGCTGGACTAGCGACGCAGTATTTT. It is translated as CASSYAGLATQYF.